A selection of T cell receptor beta chains follows, all from one sample in a study of OX40 agonist ivuxolimab in advanced cancers. Assay used: immunoSEQ multiplex PCR; TCRdb lists only in-frame clones, some missing. The table lists about 74,000 clones, around 84% of them singletons. The sample here was CD4+ or CD8+ T cells sorted from blood, taken in a trial of the OX40 agonist ivuxolimab. Source of these receptors: an adult with an advanced solid tumor such as melanoma, head and neck, liver or kidney cancer. Both conserved end residues are part of each CDR3. The D gene is left open where the match is weak. Clone size appears in some rows only: once, few, many, or a class for an expanded clone.

V gene	D gene	clone size	J gene	CDR3 protein	CDR3 DNA
TRBV28	.	.	TRBJ2-3	CASTPLGATDTQYF	TGTGCCAGTACTCCACTTGGGGCCACAGATACGCAGTATTTT
TRBV28	.	.	TRBJ2-1	CASSLWSTSNNEQFF	TGTGCCAGCAGTTTATGGTCGACTAGTAACAATGAGCAGTTCTTC
TRBV11-1	.	.	TRBJ2-2	CASSLVLRGAEHGELFF	TGTGCCAGCAGCTTAGTATTGAGGGGGGCCGAGCACGGGGAGCTGTTTTTT
TRBV5-1	TRBD1	once	TRBJ2-7	CASSPADRGTYEQYF	TGCGCCAGCAGCCCCGCCGACAGGGGCACCTACGAGCAGTACTTC
TRBV18	.	.	TRBJ2-3	CASSLSSTDTQYF	TGTGCCAGCTCACTCTCTAGCACAGATACGCAGTATTTT
TRBV5-1	.	few	TRBJ1-3	CASSLEGNGNTIYF	TGCGCCAGCAGCTTGGAAGGGAATGGAAACACCATATATTTT
TRBV19	.	.	TRBJ1-5	CASSWGSDNQPQHF	TGTGCCAGTAGTTGGGGCTCCGACAATCAGCCCCAGCATTTT
TRBV6-4	TRBD2	.	TRBJ2-1	CASSVAGDSYNEQFF	TGTGCCAGCAGCGTAGCGGGAGACTCCTACAATGAGCAGTTCTTC
TRBV19	.	.	TRBJ1-1	CASSTPSLNTEAFF	TGTGCCAGTAGTACCCCCTCATTGAACACTGAAGCTTTCTTT
TRBV28	TRBD2	.	TRBJ2-3	CASSSLADLSTDTQYF	TGTGCCAGCAGTTCTCTAGCGGACCTAAGCACAGATACGCAGTATTTT
TRBV7-9	.	few	TRBJ1-2	CASSLGQGRDYGYTF	TGTGCCAGCAGCTTAGGTCAGGGTAGGGACTATGGCTACACCTTC
TRBV5-6	TRBD1	.	TRBJ2-7	CASSLSRDRGFGEQYF	TGTGCCAGCAGCCTGAGCCGGGACAGGGGATTTGGGGAGCAGTACTTC
TRBV28	.	.	TRBJ2-5	CASSLGGTETETQYF	TGTGCCAGCAGTTTAGGGGGGACAGAGACGGAGACCCAGTACTTC
TRBV30	.	.	TRBJ2-5	CAWSVETQYF	TGTGCCTGGAGTGTGGAGACCCAGTACTTC
TRBV2	.	few	TRBJ1-5	CASRTGGQPQHF	TGTGCCAGCAGAACGGGGGGTCAGCCCCAGCATTTT
TRBV30	.	.	TRBJ2-3	CAWSDSGTPFTDTQYF	TGTGCCTGGAGTGACTCGGGTACCCCTTTCACAGATACGCAGTATTTT
TRBV27	TRBD1	.	TRBJ2-2	CASGPLIQEDRGLIGELFF	TGTGCCAGCGGGCCTCTTATACAAGAGGACAGGGGGCTCATCGGGGAGCTGTTTTTT
TRBV20-1	.	once	TRBJ2-5	CSARESETQYF	TGCAGTGCTAGAGAATCCGAGACCCAGTACTTC
TRBV6-4	.	.	TRBJ2-3	CASSDRGTDTQYF	TGTGCCAGCAGTGACAGGGGGACAGATACGCAGTATTTT
TRBV6-7	.	.	TRBJ1-5	CASSYSLGDNQPQHF	TGTGCCAGCAGTTACTCGCTAGGGGACAATCAGCCCCAGCATTTT
TRBV28	.	.	TRBJ1-5	CASSFTGLRVSYSNQPQHF	TGTGCCAGCAGTTTTACGGGCCTCCGCGTATCGTATAGCAATCAGCCCCAGCATTTT
TRBV7-6	TRBD1	few	TRBJ2-7	CASSLGRTGYEQYF	TGTGCCAGCAGCTTAGGACGGACAGGGTACGAGCAGTACTTC
TRBV7-9	.	.	TRBJ1-4	CASSFNRPNEKLFF	TGTGCCAGCAGCTTCAATCGACCGAATGAAAAACTGTTTTTT
TRBV7-2	.	.	TRBJ1-5	CASSFGLSQPQHF	TGTGCCAGCAGCTTCGGGTTAAGTCAGCCCCAGCATTTT
TRBV6-6	.	.	TRBJ2-3	CASRERSYTDTQYF	TGTGCCAGCAGGGAGCGGAGCTACACAGATACGCAGTATTTT
TRBV29-1	.	.	TRBJ2-5	CSVGQQETQYF	TGCAGCGTTGGACAGCAAGAGACCCAGTACTTC
TRBV28	.	.	TRBJ1-5	CASSLTAARTNQPQHF	TGTGCCAGCAGTTTAACGGCCGCACGGACTAATCAGCCCCAGCATTTT
TRBV2	TRBD2	.	TRBJ2-1	CASSSRSGGNDEQFF	TGTGCCAGCAGCTCCAGGAGCGGGGGTAACGATGAGCAGTTCTTC
TRBV6-5	TRBD1	many	TRBJ1-5	CASSSTGTDNQPQHF	TGTGCCAGCAGTTCCACCGGGACAGACAATCAGCCCCAGCATTTT
TRBV28	TRBD2	.	TRBJ2-3	CASMWGGGTDTQYF	TGTGCCAGCATGTGGGGGGGAGGCACAGATACGCAGTATTTT
TRBV10-3	.	.	TRBJ1-2	CAISEVGWGYGYTF	TGTGCCATCAGTGAGGTCGGGTGGGGCTATGGCTACACCTTC
TRBV28	.	.	TRBJ2-1	CASSIAGNEQFF	TGTGCCAGCAGTATCGCGGGGAATGAGCAGTTCTTC
TRBV15	.	.	TRBJ1-1	CATSRVRGIMNTEAFF	TGTGCCACCAGCAGAGTTAGGGGGATCATGAACACTGAAGCTTTCTTT
TRBV7-2	.	.	TRBJ2-1	CASSLGRFQEQFF	TGTGCCAGCAGCTTAGGAAGGTTCCAGGAGCAGTTCTTC
TRBV19	.	.	TRBJ2-3	CASSVDRIDTQYF	TGTGCCAGTAGTGTCGACAGGATAGATACGCAGTATTTT
TRBV19	.	.	TRBJ1-4	CASSMSVRPENEKLFF	TGTGCCAGTAGTATGTCGGTCAGGCCAGAGAATGAAAAACTGTTTTTT
TRBV28	.	.	TRBJ1-1	CASSLGTGLTEAFF	TGTGCCAGTAGTCTTGGAACAGGGCTCACTGAAGCTTTCTTT
TRBV7-2	.	.	TRBJ1-3	CASSFRDKGTIYF	TGTGCCAGCAGCTTCAGGGACAAAGGGACCATATATTTT
TRBV19	TRBD1	.	TRBJ2-7	CASSGQGRGYEQYF	TGTGCCAGTAGTGGACAGGGAAGAGGCTACGAGCAGTACTTC
TRBV28	.	.	TRBJ2-7	CASSLDIKGPYEQYF	TGTGCCAGCAGTTTAGACATCAAGGGGCCCTACGAGCAGTACTTC
TRBV11-2	TRBD1	.	TRBJ1-1	CASSLYTGGTEAFF	TGTGCCAGCAGCCTTTATACAGGGGGCACTGAAGCTTTCTTT
TRBV7-3	.	.	TRBJ1-4	CASSLTSVTNEKLFF	TGTGCCAGCAGCTTAACCTCGGTTACTAATGAAAAACTGTTTTTT
TRBV4-3	.	.	TRBJ2-7	CASSQDASQVTGSDEQYF	TGCGCCAGCAGCCAAGACGCCTCTCAGGTAACAGGGTCAGACGAGCAGTACTTC
TRBV7-2	.	.	TRBJ1-5	CASSPSFYSNQPQHF	TGTGCCAGCAGCCCCTCATTTTACAGCAATCAGCCCCAGCATTTT
TRBV28	TRBD1	.	TRBJ2-5	CASSSATGARETQYF	TGTGCCAGCAGTTCCGCGACAGGGGCCCGGGAGACCCAGTACTTC
TRBV7-3	.	.	TRBJ2-7	CASSDEQYF	TGTGCCAGCAGTGACGAGCAGTACTTC
TRBV27	.	.	TRBJ2-2	CASSSLLGAPNTGELFF	TGTGCCAGCAGTAGCCTTTTGGGGGCCCCTAACACCGGGGAGCTGTTTTTT
TRBV14	.	.	TRBJ1-3	CASSQFLSWTVGNTIYF	TGTGCCAGCAGCCAATTTCTTTCCTGGACGGTTGGAAACACCATATATTTT
TRBV4-1	.	.	TRBJ2-2	CASSPGDTGELFF	TGCGCCAGCAGCCCTGGGGACACCGGGGAGCTGTTTTTT
TRBV15	.	.	TRBJ1-2	CATSRAFGGLFSNYGYTF	TGTGCCACCAGCAGAGCGTTTGGGGGACTTTTCTCCAACTATGGCTACACCTTC
TRBV7-3	.	.	TRBJ2-7	CASSLGHPSAEQYF	TGTGCCAGCAGCTTAGGCCACCCCAGTGCGGAGCAGTACTTC
TRBV28	.	few	TRBJ2-1	CASQTDNEQFF	TGTGCCAGCCAGACTGACAATGAGCAGTTCTTC
TRBV4-3	.	few	TRBJ2-6	CASSQEGESSGANVLTF	TGCGCCAGCAGCCAAGAGGGTGAGAGCTCTGGGGCCAACGTCCTGACTTTC
TRBV9	TRBD1	.	TRBJ2-2	CASSWGGQGNTGELFF	TGTGCCAGCAGCTGGGGCGGACAGGGGAACACCGGGGAGCTGTTTTTT